This paragraph covers one TCR beta chain sequence. These data come from a study of blood T cell repertoires in COVID-19. Background on the study: Donors in the United States, Italy and Spain gave samples during acute or convalescent COVID-19. The analysed material was cDNA or gDNA that came from T cells, B-cell-depleted T cells, or PBMCs.

Authors' analysis steps: Cell counts per sample came from amplifying reference gene primers. TCRdb's table, derived via immunoSEQ multiplex PCR, lists solely in-frame clones and lacks some. The V and J calls and clone size come from that table; D and trimming were worked out from the DNA. This sample has a few hundred thousand clones, with 88% found just once. CDR1 is SGHDT and CDR2 is YYEEEE in the germline V gene. CDR3 length: 17 amino acids. V was trimmed by 3 bases and J by 1 base, leaving 16 bases between them. Material: peripheral blood. The sequence derives from a man in his sixties who had recovered from COVID-19. This rearrangement joins TRBV5-6 to TRBJ2-2; D is undetermined. CDR3 DNA sequence: TGTGCCAGCAGCTGGGCAGGCCCCCTGGTGAACACCGGGGAGCTGTTTTTT. Amino acids: CASSWAGPLVNTGELFF.